The entry that follows covers one T cell receptor beta chain sequence. The data originate from a study of T-cell memory formation after mild COVID-19. This CDR3 comprises 15 residues. Germline V CDR1 and CDR2: SGHAT, FQDESV (reference sequence). V shed 2 bases and J shed 6 bases, with 17 bases lying between them. TCRdb fed the 5' RACE reads into MiXCR, producing one record per CDR3 protein. The sample has hundreds of thousands of distinct CDR3 sequences; roughly 15% are singletons. Material for sequencing was PBMCs or a T cell subset sorted from them (not recorded which). This sequence originates from a man aged 18 to 35 who had mild COVID-19 (a few samples of this study predate the infection). Cell type and time point are not known. V and J are TRBV11-1 and TRBJ2-7; D might be TRBD1 (6 bases). The CDR3: CASSLNDRFFGEQYF. The CDR3 bases are TGTGCCAGCAGCTTAAACGACAGGTTCTTTGGCGAGCAGTACTTC.